This T cell receptor (beta chain) was identified during a study of T-cell memory formation after mild COVID-19. On the study more broadly: Among the donors, TCR clusters were largely specific to each donor. Study-wide findings and caveats: A subset of responding clones appeared in pre-infection memory, suggesting cross-reactive memory joined. Second-wave clones that peaked on day 37 lacked confirmed SARS-CoV-2 specificity.

Per the germline V gene, CDR1 is MNHEY and CDR2 is SVGAGI. J gave up 2 bases and V 5 bases, and 7 bases lay outside the gene matches. The CDR3 covers 15 residues. TCR alpha and TCR beta cDNA libraries carrying sample barcodes and UMIs were produced by 5'RACE using constant-segment primers. TCRdb reanalysed the 5' RACE reads using MiXCR and keeps one entry per CDR3 protein. The profile shows approximately 150,000 distinct CDR3 sequences, around 21% of them singletons. As for this clonotype: Its target is unknown.

The sequence came from an adult woman who had mild COVID-19 (a few samples of this study predate the infection). Cell type and time point are not known. The rearrangement uses TRBV6-5 and TRBJ2-7, with TRBD1 matching 9 bases. Sequencing input: PBMCs or a T cell subset sorted from them (not recorded which). CDR3 amino acids: CASSLGQGNTYEQYF. CDR3 DNA: TGTGCCAGCAGTCTAGGACAGGGGAATACCTACGAGCAGTACTTC.